The sequence of this T cell receptor beta chain was determined in a study of blood T cell repertoires in COVID-19. Study overall: Sites in the United States, Italy and Spain provided acute and convalescent COVID-19 samples.

V lost 6 bases, J lost 1 base, and 2 bases stayed unmatched. Germline V gives CDR1 SQVTM, CDR2 ANQGSEA. This CDR3 contains 14 residues. Clones were sequenced by immunoSEQ multiplex PCR, and TCRdb holds only the in-frame ones, with some missing. The sample carries about 150,000 clones, 80% to 90% recorded once. Participant reports of clinical history set cohort assignment. The sample was PBMCs or T cells enriched from blood (not recorded which). This sequence was found in a woman aged 45-65 years who had recovered from COVID-19. The chain links TRBV29-1 to TRBJ2-3; 12 bases fit TRBD2. CDR3 region: CSVRTSGGTDTQYF. The CDR3, as DNA: TGCAGCGTGAGGACTAGCGGGGGCACAGATACGCAGTATTTT.